This TCR beta chain derives from a study of shared clonotypes between healthy human individuals. CDR1 is SGHTA and CDR2 is FQGTGA in the germline V gene. The CDR3 totals 14 residues. V was cut by 4 bases and J by 4 bases, with 12 bases left in between. TCRdb keeps only in-frame clones here, not all; method: immunoSEQ multiplex PCR. Of 800,000 to 1,200,000 clones in the sample, 78% were seen once. This clone has only a few counts. This sequence was found in a man aged 18 to 30 in good health. Some clones in this sample may be carry-over from other donors' samples. What was sequenced was memory CD4+ T cells from PBMCs. Documented subset: CD45RA-negative fraction. V usage is TRBV7-3 and J usage is TRBJ2-3; D is perhaps TRBD2 (6 bases). The CDR3 DNA reads as TGTGCCAGCAGCTCCGGGACGGGAGCAGATACGCAGTATTTT. Residues: CASSSGTGADTQYF.